This TCR beta chain emerged from a study of Ad26.COV2.S vaccination and SARS-CoV-2 variants. Study conclusions and caveats: Reported findings describe substantial breadth in spike-specific CD8+ and CD4+ T cell responses following vaccination.

Clones were sequenced by immunoSEQ multiplex PCR, and TCRdb holds only the in-frame ones, with some missing. The table records hundreds of thousands of clones, about 87% of them present only once. A note on this clone: The antigen is undetermined.

As for treatment: some 19 received Ad26.COV2.S at low or high dose, single or two shots; roughly 5 received placebo; per-sample allocation not given. All samples were drawn on day 63, counting from the first vaccine or placebo injection. Specimen: peripheral blood, collected in a trial of Ad26.COV2.S vaccine versus placebo. The TCR was taken from a person aged 18 to 59 who received the Ad26.COV2.S COVID-19 vaccine or a placebo.

DNA of the CDR3: TGTGCCAGCAGTTTCCCATTAGGGGGTGACACTGAAGCTTTCTTT. Protein: CASSFPLGGDTEAFF. The chain uses TRBV28 and TRBJ1-1; weak D call: TRBD1 (6 bases). This CDR3 spans 15 amino acids. V dropped 3 bases and J dropped 3 bases, with 14 bases sitting between them. From germline, CDR1 is MDHEN and CDR2 SYDVKM.